This T cell receptor beta chain stems from a study of human T cells and chemical hapten exposure. Specified time point: pre-sensitization, week 0. Stated treatment: therapeutic diphenylcyclopropenone sensitization with weekly scalp DPC. The germline V gene has CDR1 DFQATT and CDR2 SNEGSKA (reference sequence). The V and J ends lost 4 bases and 7 bases respectively, with 13 bases between them. The CDR3 sequence is 12 residues long. TCRdb used MiXCR to reprocess the RACE reads, holding one entry per CDR3 protein. The sample has about 180,000 distinct CDR3 sequences, approximately 31% seen once. The rearrangement uses TRBV20-1 and TRBJ2-5; D call uncertain. The starting material was whole blood, obtained in connection with sensitization to the hapten diphenylcyclopropenone (DPC). This clonotype was obtained from a woman aged 25 to 45 with alopecia areata. Some clones in this sample may be carry-over from other donors' samples. CDR3 coding DNA: TGCAGTGCTAAGGCCCCCGGAACGACCCAGTACTTC. Its protein is CSAKAPGTTQYF.